Reported below is one T cell receptor (beta chain). The CDR3 totals 15 residues. The J segment lost 3 bases and the V segment lost 4 bases, leaving 8 bases of the junction unmatched. Looked up from germline, CDR1 is KGHDR and CDR2 is SFDVKD. CD8+ and CD4+ T cells from blood underwent TCR beta sequencing, which was carried out in a high-throughput format. Multiple sclerosis controls were treatment-naive patients with stable or active relapsing-remitting disease. The data belong to a study of CD8 T cells in Susac syndrome. The RNA, about 0.5 to 1 ug, was put through reverse transcription using random hexamers. The TCR beta CDR3 was amplified by immunoSEQ multiplex PCR across 54 Vbeta, 13 Jbeta. TCRdb called the immunoSEQ multiplex PCR reads again in MiXCR, with one record for every CDR3 protein. The sample includes 55,000 to 85,000 distinct CDR3 sequences, 96% of them seen just once.

V is TRBV24-1 and J is TRBJ2-7; 7 bases match TRBD1. The source of this sequence is a human donor with multiple sclerosis. Sequenced input: CD4+ T cells from PBMCs. CDR3 coding DNA: TGTGCCACCAGTGAGTCGACAGGGCCTATCTACGAGCAGTACTTC. It specifies CATSESTGPIYEQYF.